This T cell receptor beta chain was documented in a study of response to subunit inactivated influenza vaccine. This clonotype was observed a handful of times. TCRdb itself ran the RT-PCR reads through MiXCR, one entry per CDR3 protein. The data show around 530,000 distinct CDR3 sequences, roughly 10% seen once. Trimming took 1 base from V and 3 from J, leaving 13 bases between them. The germline V gene encodes CDR1 SGHAT and CDR2 FQDESV (reference sequence). CDR3 size: 15 residues. The chain uses TRBV11-1 and TRBJ2-7; TRBD1 is a possible D gene (5 bases). Sample: PBMCs from blood, taken on the day of vaccination. This receptor was taken from a man in his fifties or sixties who received an inactivated influenza vaccine. The chain's CDR3 is CASSLEAQAGYEQYF. CDR3 DNA: TGTGCCAGCAGCTTAGAAGCACAGGCAGGCTACGAGCAGTACTTC.